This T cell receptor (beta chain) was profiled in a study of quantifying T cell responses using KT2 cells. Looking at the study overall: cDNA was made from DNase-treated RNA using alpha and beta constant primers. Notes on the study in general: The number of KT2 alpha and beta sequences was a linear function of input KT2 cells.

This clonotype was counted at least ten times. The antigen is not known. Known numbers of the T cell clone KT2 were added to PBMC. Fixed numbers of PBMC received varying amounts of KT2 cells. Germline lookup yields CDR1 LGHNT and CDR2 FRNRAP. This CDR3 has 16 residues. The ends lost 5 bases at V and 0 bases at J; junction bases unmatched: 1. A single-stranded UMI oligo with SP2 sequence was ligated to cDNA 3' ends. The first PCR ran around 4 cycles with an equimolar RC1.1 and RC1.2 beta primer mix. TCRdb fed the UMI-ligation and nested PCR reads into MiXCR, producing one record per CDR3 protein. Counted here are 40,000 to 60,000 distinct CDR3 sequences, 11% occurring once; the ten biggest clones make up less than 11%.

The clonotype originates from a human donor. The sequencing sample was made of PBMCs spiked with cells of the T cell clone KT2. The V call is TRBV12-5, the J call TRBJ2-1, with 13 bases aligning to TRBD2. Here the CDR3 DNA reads TGTGCTAGTGGTCGGACTAGCGGGGGCTCCTACAATGAGCAGTTCTTC. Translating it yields CASGRTSGGSYNEQFF.